Below are 24 T cell receptor beta chains sequenced from a single sample in a study of cytomegalovirus exposure and HLA in healthy donors. TCRdb's table, derived via immunoSEQ multiplex PCR, lists solely in-frame clones and lacks some. The sample consists of 150,000 or so clones, around 87% of them appearing once. The sample taken for sequencing was PBMCs. The source is a woman in her 30s in good health and CMV-seronegative.

This chain uses TRBV7-6 with TRBJ2-7; 7 bases map to TRBD2. The V gene's germline CDR1 is SGHVS and CDR2 FNYEAQ. The CDR3 spans 13 residues. The V segment lost 8 bases and the J segment 6 bases; nucleotides outside the gene matches: 10. The CDR3 sequence is CASALMGGSEQYF. The CDR3 DNA reads as TGTGCCAGCGCACTCATGGGGGGGTCCGAGCAGTACTTC.

The V and J genes are TRBV10-1 and TRBJ2-3; D remains ambiguous. Per the germline V gene, CDR1 is WNHNN and CDR2 is SYGVQD (reference sequence). CDR3 length: 15 amino acids. V was shortened by 5 bases and J by 0 bases, with 12 bases between the two germline ends. The CDR3 region has the DNA TGCGCCAGCAGTACCGACTCCCCTAGCACAGATACGCAGTATTTT. The encoded protein is CASSTDSPSTDTQYF.

This chain connects TRBV10-3 to TRBJ2-7; tentatively, D is TRBD1 (6 bases). V lost 8 bases and J lost 1, with 9 bases in between. CDR3 length equals 12 residues. The V gene's germline CDR1 is ENHRY and CDR2 SYGVKD. The CDR3 sequence: CAIRQDSYEQYF. The CDR3, as DNA: TGTGCCATCCGACAGGATTCCTACGAGCAGTACTTC.

V and J are TRBV5-1 and TRBJ1-4; TRBD1 aligns across 9 bases. There are 14 residues in the CDR3. With 2 bases clipped from V and 7 bases from J, the junction kept 3 bases outside the gene matches. Germline assignment: CDR1 SGHRS and CDR2 YFSETQ. The DNA of the CDR3 is TGCGCCAGCAGCTTCGGGACAGGGACTGAAAAACTGTTTTTT. It codes for CASSFGTGTEKLFF.

The chain combines TRBV5-6 with TRBJ2-5, with TRBD2 as a possible D gene (6 bases). This CDR3 comprises 16 residues. Trimming took off 3 bases at V and 4 bases at J, with 19 bases between the two ends. Germline assignment: CDR1 SGHDT and CDR2 YYEEEE. The CDR3 sequence: CASSWRGVASRETQYF. The DNA of the CDR3 is TGTGCCAGCAGCTGGAGGGGTGTCGCTAGCCGAGAGACCCAGTACTTC. The complete variable domain, with remaining parts taken from reference TRBV5-6 and TRBJ2-5, reads DAGVTQSPTHLIKTRGQQVTLRCSPKSGHDTVSWYQQALGQGPQFIFQYYEEEERQRGNFPDRFSGHQFPNYSSELNVNALLLGDSALYLCASSWRGVASRETQYFGPGTRLLVL.

The chain is built from TRBV5-6 and TRBJ2-3; 9 bases fit TRBD1. Germline values: CDR1 SGHDT, CDR2 YYEEEE. This CDR3 contains 16 residues. Trimming at V came to 4 bases and at J to 3 bases, leaving 9 bases not matched to a gene. CDR3 loop: CASSHRRTGETDTQYF. The CDR3 coding sequence is TGTGCCAGCAGCCACAGGCGGACAGGGGAAACAGATACGCAGTATTTT.

The chain couples TRBV4-1 to TRBJ2-7; possible D gene TRBD1, 5 bases. This CDR3 spans 12 amino acids. Trimming took 0 bases from V and 6 from J, leaving 6 bases between them. Germline CDR1 MGHRA, CDR2 YSYEKL. The CDR3 sequence: CASSQDRGEQYF. The CDR3, as DNA: TGCGCCAGCAGCCAAGATAGGGGCGAGCAGTACTTC.

This chain connects TRBV6-4 to TRBJ2-3; TRBD2 matches at 10 bases. The CDR3 is made up of 15 amino acids. The J segment lost 4 bases and the V segment lost 0 bases, leaving 1 base of the junction unmatched. Germline V gives CDR1 MRHNA, CDR2 SNTAGT. CDR3 DNA sequence: TGTGCCAGCAGTGACTCAAGCGGGGGGGCAGATACGCAGTATTTT. It yields the protein CASSDSSGGADTQYF.

This clone has a handful of counts. The V gene is TRBV4-2, the J gene TRBJ1-2; possibly TRBD1 for D (5 bases). Between the trimmed V and J ends, which lost 1 base and 4 bases, there was a span of 7 bases. Looked up from germline, CDR1 is LGHNA and CDR2 is YNFKEQ. The CDR3 has 13 amino acids. The CDR3 sequence is CASSQGGGYGYTF. CDR3 nucleotides: TGTGCCAGCAGCCAAGGCGGGGGCTATGGCTACACCTTC.

This rearrangement joins TRBV11-3 to TRBJ1-1; 7 nucleotides line up with TRBD1. Trimming cost V 5 bases and J 10 bases; bases outside gene matches: 4. Germline CDR1 SGHNT, CDR2 YENEEA. The CDR3 consists of 11 residues. The CDR3 DNA is TGTGCCAGCAGCGCAGGGGGTCCAGCTTTCTTT. Its protein product is CASSAGGPAFF.

The chain employs TRBV6-1 and TRBJ2-2, with a weak D call TRBD1 (6 bases). Trimming cost V 6 bases and J 1 base, with 6 bases left between them. Germline V lookup: CDR1 MNHNS, CDR2 SASEGT. This CDR3 comprises 13 residues. The CDR3 DNA is TGTGCCAGCAGGGACAGGAACACCGGGGAGCTGTTTTTT. Its translation: CASRDRNTGELFF.

V is TRBV12-5 and J is TRBJ1-6; 8 bases align to TRBD1. This CDR3 contains 15 residues. CDR1 LGHNT and CDR2 FRNRAP come from the germline V gene. V dropped 8 bases and J dropped 2; count of bases not matched to a gene: 5. The CDR3 DNA reads TGTGCTAGTACAGGGGGTGGAACCTATAATTCACCCCTCCACTTT. It encodes CASTGGGTYNSPLHF.

The chain carries TRBV5-1 and TRBJ2-1; TRBD2 matches 8 bases. The CDR3 is 18 residues long. J lost 1 base, V lost 0 bases, and 9 bases had no gene match. Germline loops: CDR1 SGHRS, CDR2 YFSETQ. The CDR3 loop reads CASSLVLSGGGSYNEQFF. CDR3 coding DNA: TGCGCCAGCAGCTTGGTTCTCAGCGGGGGTGGGTCCTACAATGAGCAGTTCTTC.

The chain carries TRBV5-4 and TRBJ1-1; 9 nucleotides agree with TRBD1. V dropped 4 bases and J dropped 1; count of bases not matched to a gene: 5. The length of the CDR3 is 15 residues. Germline CDR1 reads SGHNT; CDR2 reads YYREEE (reference sequence). The CDR3 sequence: CASSVRDRANTEAFF. In nucleotides, the CDR3 is TGTGCCAGCAGCGTACGGGACAGGGCGAACACTGAAGCTTTCTTT. The complete variable domain, with remaining parts taken from reference TRBV5-4 and TRBJ1-1, reads ETGVTQSPTHLIKTRGQQVTLRCSSQSGHNTVSWYQQALGQGPQFIFQYYREEENGRGNFPPRFSGLQFPNYSSELNVNALELDDSALYLCASSVRDRANTEAFFGQGTRLTVV.

This chain joins TRBV11-2 and TRBJ2-1; 7 bases align to TRBD1. Germline CDR1 SGHAT, CDR2 FQNNGV. CDR3 length: 17 amino acids. Unmatched junction bases numbered 17, after V lost 6 bases and J lost 6 bases. CDR3 DNA sequence: TGTGCCAGCAGACCCCCTCTTTCGGGACAGCTCTCCAATGAGCAGTTCTTC. It yields the protein CASRPPLSGQLSNEQFF.

The chain is built from TRBV6-1 and TRBJ2-2, with D possibly being TRBD1 (6 bases). The CDR3 sequence is 17 residues long. Between the trimmed V and J ends, which lost 2 bases and 0 bases, there was a span of 13 bases. Germline CDR1 and CDR2: MNHNS and SASEGT. The CDR3 loop is CASSEIQGPTNTGELFF. The CDR3 DNA reads as TGTGCCAGCAGTGAAATACAGGGACCTACGAACACCGGGGAGCTGTTTTTT.

This rearrangement joins TRBV9 to TRBJ2-7; D is perhaps TRBD2 (5 bases). The CDR3 runs to 14 residues. Per the germline V gene, CDR1 is SGDLS and CDR2 is YYNGEE. V shed 5 bases and J shed 0 bases, with 12 bases lying between them. CDR3 nucleotides: TGTGCCAGCAGTCGGACTGCTATCTCCTACGAGCAGTACTTC. Its translation: CASSRTAISYEQYF.

The chain recombines TRBV2 with TRBJ1-2, with 11 bases fitting TRBD1. Germline CDR1 and CDR2: SNHLY and FYNNEI. V lost 6 bases, J lost 5 bases, and 11 bases stayed unmatched. The CDR3 contains 16 residues. The CDR3 protein is CASRPWTGGDSYGYTF. The CDR3 nucleotides read TGTGCCAGCAGACCATGGACAGGGGGCGATTCGTATGGCTACACCTTC.

The V and J genes are TRBV9 and TRBJ2-1, with TRBD1 matching over 7 bases. V was pared by 3 bases and J by 6 bases, with 9 bases of the junction left unmatched. Germline loops: CDR1 SGDLS, CDR2 YYNGEE. The CDR3 is 15 amino acids. CDR3 coding DNA: TGTGCCAGCAGCGATCCGGGACAGAACCCCAATGAGCAGTTCTTC. Protein product: CASSDPGQNPNEQFF.

V is TRBV11-2 and J is TRBJ1-4; TRBD1 aligns across 8 bases. J was trimmed by 8 bases and V by 5 bases; bases with no gene match: 7. The germline gives CDR1 SGHAT, CDR2 FQNNGV. The CDR3 sequence is 14 residues long. The DNA for the CDR3 is TGTGCCAGCAGCCTCGGACAGGGTTGGGAAAAACTGTTTTTT. Translation: CASSLGQGWEKLFF.

The chain carries TRBV14 and TRBJ1-3; D may be TRBD1 (6 bases). CDR1 is SGHDN, CDR2 FVKESK, per germline. The CDR3 extends over 15 amino acids. Trimming took 4 bases from V and 4 from J, leaving 14 bases between them. The CDR3 bases are TGTGCCAGCAGCCGGCGGACAGCTGAAGGAAACACCATATATTTT. Protein product: CASSRRTAEGNTIYF.

The chain couples TRBV11-2 to TRBJ1-2, with D possibly TRBD1 on 5 matching bases. Deletions cut 0 bases from V and 7 bases from J, with 12 bases between. Germline CDR1 is SGHAT and CDR2 is FQNNGV. This CDR3 region has 14 residues. Here the CDR3 reads CASSLDQGRPGYTF. The DNA of the CDR3 is TGTGCCAGCAGCTTAGATCAGGGTAGGCCTGGCTACACCTTC.

The chain has TRBV7-8 and TRBJ1-1; the D gene is possibly TRBD1 (6 bases). Trimming removed 6 bases from V and 0 bases from J, with 11 bases in between. The CDR3 sequence is 14 residues long. From germline, CDR1 is SGHVS and CDR2 FQNEAQ. The CDR3 is CASRAGEMNTEAFF. The CDR3 DNA follows: TGTGCCAGCAGAGCAGGGGAGATGAACACTGAAGCTTTCTTT.

This chain links TRBV6-1 with TRBJ2-7, with 14 bases identical to TRBD2. The germline V gene has CDR1 MNHNS and CDR2 SASEGT. V trimming: 6 bases; J trimming: 7 bases; junction bases outside the gene matches: 8. The CDR3 is 15 amino acids. CDR3 loop: CASSLAGLAGVEQYF. The CDR3 region has the DNA TGTGCCAGCAGCCTAGCGGGACTAGCGGGGGTAGAGCAGTACTTC.